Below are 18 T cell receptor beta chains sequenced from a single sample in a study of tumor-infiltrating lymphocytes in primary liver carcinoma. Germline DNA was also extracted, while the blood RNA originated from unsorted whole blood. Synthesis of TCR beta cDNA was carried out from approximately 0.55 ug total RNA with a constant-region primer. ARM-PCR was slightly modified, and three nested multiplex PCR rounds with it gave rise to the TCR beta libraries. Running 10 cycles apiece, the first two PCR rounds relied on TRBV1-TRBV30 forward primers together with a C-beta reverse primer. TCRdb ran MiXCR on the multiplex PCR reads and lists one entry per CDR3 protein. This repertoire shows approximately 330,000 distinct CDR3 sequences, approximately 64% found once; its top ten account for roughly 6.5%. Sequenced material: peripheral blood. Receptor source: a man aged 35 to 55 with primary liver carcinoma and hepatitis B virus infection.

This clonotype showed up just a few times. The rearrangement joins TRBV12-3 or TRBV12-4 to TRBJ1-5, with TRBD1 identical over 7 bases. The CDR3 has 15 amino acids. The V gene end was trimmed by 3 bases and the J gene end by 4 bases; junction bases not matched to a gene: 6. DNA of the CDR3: TGTGCCAGCAGTTTCCGACAGACAGGGAATCAGCCCCAGCATTTT. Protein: CASSFRQTGNQPQHF.

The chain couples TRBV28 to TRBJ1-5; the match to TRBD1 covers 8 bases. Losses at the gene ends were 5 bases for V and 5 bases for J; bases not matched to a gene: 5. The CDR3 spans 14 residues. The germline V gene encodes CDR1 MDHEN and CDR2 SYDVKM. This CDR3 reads CASSTQQGDQPQHF. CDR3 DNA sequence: TGTGCCAGCAGTACCCAACAGGGGGATCAGCCCCAGCATTTT. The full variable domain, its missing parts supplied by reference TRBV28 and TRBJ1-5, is DVKVTQSSRYLVKRTGEKVFLECVQDMDHENMFWYRQDPGLGLRLIYFSYDVKMKEKGDIPEGYSVSREKKERFSLILESASTNQTSMYLCASSTQQGDQPQHFGDGTRLSIL.

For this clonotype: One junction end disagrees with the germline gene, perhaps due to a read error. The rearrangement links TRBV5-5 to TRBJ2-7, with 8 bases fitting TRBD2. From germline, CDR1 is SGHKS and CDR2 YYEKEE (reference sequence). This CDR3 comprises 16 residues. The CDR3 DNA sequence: TGTGCCAGCAGCTTGGTTATAGGAGCGGGAGTATGGGAGCAGTACTTT. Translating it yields CASSLVIGAGVWEQYF.

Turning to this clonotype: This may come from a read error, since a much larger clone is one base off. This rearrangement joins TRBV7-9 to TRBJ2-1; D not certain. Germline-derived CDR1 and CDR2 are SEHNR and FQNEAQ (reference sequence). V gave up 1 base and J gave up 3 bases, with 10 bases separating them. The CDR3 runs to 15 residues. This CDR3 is CASSLEDQIYNEQFF. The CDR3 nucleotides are TGTGCCAGCAGCTTAGAGGACCAAATCTACAATGAGCAGTTCTTC.

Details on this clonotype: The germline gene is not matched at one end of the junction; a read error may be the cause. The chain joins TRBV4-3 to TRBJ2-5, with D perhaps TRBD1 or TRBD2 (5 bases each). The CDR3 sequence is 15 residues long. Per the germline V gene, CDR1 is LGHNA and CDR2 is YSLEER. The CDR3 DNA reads TGCACCAGCAGCCACGGAGAGGGGCTAGAAGAGACCCAGTACTTC. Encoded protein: CTSSHGEGLEETQYF.

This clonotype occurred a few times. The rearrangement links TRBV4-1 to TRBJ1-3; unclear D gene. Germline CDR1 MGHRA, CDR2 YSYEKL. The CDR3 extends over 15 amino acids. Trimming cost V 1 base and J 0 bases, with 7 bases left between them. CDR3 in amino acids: CASSQGESSGNTIYF. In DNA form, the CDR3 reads TGCGCCAGCAGCCAAGGGGAGAGCTCTGGAAACACCATATATTTT.

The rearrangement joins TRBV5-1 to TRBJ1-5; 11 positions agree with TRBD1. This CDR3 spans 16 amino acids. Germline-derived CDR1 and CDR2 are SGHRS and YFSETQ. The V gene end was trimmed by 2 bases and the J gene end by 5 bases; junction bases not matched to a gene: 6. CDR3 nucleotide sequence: TGCGCCAGCAGCTTTACGGGACAGGGGGTGGATCAGCCCCAGCATTTT. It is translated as CASSFTGQGVDQPQHF.

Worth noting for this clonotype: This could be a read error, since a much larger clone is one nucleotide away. The chain's CDR3 is CASTEQGHVGGYTF. Written as DNA, the CDR3 is TGTGCCAGCACCGAACAGGGACACGTCGGGGGCTACACCTTC. The V and J genes are TRBV12-3 or TRBV12-4 and TRBJ1-2, with a weak D call TRBD1 (6 bases). CDR3 length equals 14 residues. Trimming took off 7 bases at V and 8 bases at J, with 20 bases between the two ends.

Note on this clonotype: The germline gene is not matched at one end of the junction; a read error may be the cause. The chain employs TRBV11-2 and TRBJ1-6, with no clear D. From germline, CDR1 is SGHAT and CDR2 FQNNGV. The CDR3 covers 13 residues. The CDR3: CTSSPGKNSPLHF. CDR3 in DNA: TGTACCAGCAGCCCCGGAAAGAACTCACCCCTCCACTTT.

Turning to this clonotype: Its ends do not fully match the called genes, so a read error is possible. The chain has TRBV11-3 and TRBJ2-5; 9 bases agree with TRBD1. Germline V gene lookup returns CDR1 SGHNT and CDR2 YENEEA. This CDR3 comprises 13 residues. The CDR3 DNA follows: TGTGCCAGCAGCTTGGACAGGGGAAAGACCCACTACTTC. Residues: CASSLDRGKTHYF.

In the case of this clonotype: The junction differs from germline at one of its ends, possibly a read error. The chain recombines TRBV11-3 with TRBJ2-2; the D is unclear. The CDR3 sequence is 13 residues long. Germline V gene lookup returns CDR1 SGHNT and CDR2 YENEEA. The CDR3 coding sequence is TGTGCCAGCAGTTTAGGGCACATCGGGGAGCTGTTTTTT. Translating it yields CASSLGHIGELFF.

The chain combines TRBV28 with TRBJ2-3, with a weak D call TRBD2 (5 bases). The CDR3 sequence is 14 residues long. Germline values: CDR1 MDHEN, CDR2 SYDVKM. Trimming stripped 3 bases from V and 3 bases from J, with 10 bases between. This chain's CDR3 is CASSLMCGTDTQYF. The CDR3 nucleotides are TGTGCCAGCAGTTTGATGTGCGGGACAGATACGCAGTATTTT.

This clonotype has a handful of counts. The CDR3 protein is CASSLRSGVITGELFF. The CDR3 DNA sequence: TGTGCCAGCAGCTTAAGGAGCGGAGTGATCACCGGGGAGCTGTTTTTT. The chain combines TRBV5-5 with TRBJ2-2, with a possible D match to TRBD2 (5 bases). Germline CDR1 and CDR2: SGHKS and YYEKEE (reference sequence). Trimming pared 2 bases from V and 4 bases from J, leaving 15 bases between. The CDR3 runs to 16 residues.

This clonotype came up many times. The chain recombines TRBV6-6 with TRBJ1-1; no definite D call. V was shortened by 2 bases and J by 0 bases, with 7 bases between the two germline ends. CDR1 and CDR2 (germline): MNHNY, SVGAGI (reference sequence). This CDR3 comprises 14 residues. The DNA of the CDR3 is TGTGCCAGCAGTTACCTCAACATGAACACTGAAGCTTTCTTT. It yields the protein CASSYLNMNTEAFF.

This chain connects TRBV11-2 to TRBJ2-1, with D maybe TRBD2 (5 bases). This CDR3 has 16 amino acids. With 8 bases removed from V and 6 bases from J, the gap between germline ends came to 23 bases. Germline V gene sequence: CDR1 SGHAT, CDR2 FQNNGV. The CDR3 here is CASGSNGDSASNEQFF. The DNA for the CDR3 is TGTGCCAGCGGCTCAAATGGGGATAGCGCGAGCAATGAGCAGTTCTTC.

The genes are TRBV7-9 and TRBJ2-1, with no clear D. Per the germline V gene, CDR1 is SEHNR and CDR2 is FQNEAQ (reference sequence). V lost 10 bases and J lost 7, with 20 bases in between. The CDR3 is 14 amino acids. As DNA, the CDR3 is TGTGCCATCGGTGTTTCGCAGGTTGGGAATGAGCAGTTCTTC. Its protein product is CAIGVSQVGNEQFF. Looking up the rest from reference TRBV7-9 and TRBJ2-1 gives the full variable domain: DTGVSQNPRHKITKRGQNVTFRCDPISEHNRLYWYRQTLGQGPEFLTYFQNEAQLEKSRLLSDRFSAERPKGSFSTLEIQRTEQGDSAMYLCAIGVSQVGNEQFFGPGTRLTVL.

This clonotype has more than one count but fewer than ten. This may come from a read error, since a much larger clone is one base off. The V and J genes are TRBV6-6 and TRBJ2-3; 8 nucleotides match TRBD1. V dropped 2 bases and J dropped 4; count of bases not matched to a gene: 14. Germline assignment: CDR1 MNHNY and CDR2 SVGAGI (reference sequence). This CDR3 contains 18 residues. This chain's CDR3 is CASSYPTPMQGASDTQYF. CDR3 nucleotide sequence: TGTGCCAGCAGTTACCCTACCCCGATGCAGGGGGCATCAGATACGCAGTATTTT.

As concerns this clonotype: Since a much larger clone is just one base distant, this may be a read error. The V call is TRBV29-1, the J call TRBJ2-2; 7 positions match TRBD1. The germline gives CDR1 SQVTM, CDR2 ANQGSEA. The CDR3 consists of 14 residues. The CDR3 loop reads CTYSTGVNTGELFF. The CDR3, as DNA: TGCACCTATTCTACAGGGGTAAACACCGGGGAGCTGTTTTTT.